One and the same sample provided the 30 T cell receptor beta chains below, sequenced in a study of CD8+ T cells in alopecia areata (dated by TCRdb to 2016 to 2018). The sample's time point label, decoded: about 4 weeks on oral tofacitinib. The meaning of the sample's treatment or condition label: oral pan-JAK inhibitor, 5-10 mg twice daily. The library was built by means of the immunoSEQ multiplex PCR assay. To provide template for TCR sequencing, every sample had RNA extracted and reverse transcribed into cDNA. This immuneACCESS table, as held by TCRdb, lists in-frame sequences with V and J called but not all clones. Of the missing ones, under half trace to an unresolved V gene in checked studies; the others have no known cause. This sample comprises about 200,000 clones, approximately 60% of them detected only once. The ten largest clonotypes hold approximately 3.5% of the sample. The source was CD4+ T cells sorted from blood, collected at week 4, from a patient treated with tofacitinib. Receptors originate from a human donor with alopecia areata.

The chain carries TRBV30 and TRBJ2-1; tentative D call: TRBD2 (5 bases). The germline V gene has CDR1 GTSNPN and CDR2 SVGIG (reference sequence). The CDR3 totals 14 residues. V was trimmed by 0 bases and J by 8 bases, leaving 14 bases between them. The CDR3 spells CAWSVSGLQYEQFF. The CDR3 DNA reads TGTGCCTGGAGTGTGAGCGGCCTACAATATGAGCAGTTCTTC.

This chain connects TRBV7-8 to TRBJ2-6; the D is unclear. Deletions cut 0 bases from V and 0 bases from J, with 3 bases between. CDR1 is SGHVS, CDR2 FQNEAQ, per germline. The CDR3 sequence is 15 residues long. CDR3 sequence: CASSLAPSGANVLTF. The CDR3 DNA reads as TGTGCCAGCAGCTTAGCCCCCTCTGGGGCCAACGTCCTGACTTTC.

In its sample, this clone was seen a few times. The gene calls are TRBV4-1 and TRBJ1-2; no firm D call. Trimming cost V 1 base and J 2 bases, with 17 bases left between them. The CDR3 is 17 residues long. The V gene's germline CDR1 is MGHRA and CDR2 YSYEKL. The CDR3 loop reads CASSQGEGSLRNYGYTF. CDR3 DNA sequence: TGCGCCAGCAGCCAAGGGGAGGGCAGCCTGAGAAACTATGGCTACACCTTC.

The rearrangement uses TRBV30 and TRBJ2-7, with TRBD1 as a possible D gene (6 bases). CDR1 GTSNPN and CDR2 SVGIG come from the germline V gene (reference sequence). The length of the CDR3 is 15 residues. V lost 0 bases to trimming and J lost 4 bases, with 16 bases between them. The CDR3 sequence is CAWSVNPARGYEQYF. CDR3 nucleotides: TGTGCCTGGAGTGTAAATCCGGCCAGGGGATACGAGCAGTACTTC.

The chain combines TRBV4-1 with TRBJ1-6; 11 positions agree with TRBD1. CDR3 length equals 15 residues. Germline lookup yields CDR1 MGHRA and CDR2 YSYEKL. Trimming took 3 bases from V and 10 from J; bases not matched to a gene: 5. The CDR3 spells CASSQHRDRGSPLHF. DNA of the CDR3: TGCGCCAGCAGCCAGCACCGGGACAGGGGGTCACCCCTCCACTTT.

The V call is TRBV29-1, the J call TRBJ1-1; a possible D gene is TRBD1 (5 bases). Germline CDR1 SQVTM, CDR2 ANQGSEA. V was clipped by 6 bases and J by 2 bases, with 10 bases between them. This CDR3 is 12 amino acids long. CDR3 in amino acids: CSVGLTNTEAFF. Written as DNA, the CDR3 is TGCAGCGTGGGACTGACAAACACTGAAGCTTTCTTT.

The chain couples TRBV30 to TRBJ1-6; a possible D gene is TRBD1 (5 bases). The CDR3 length is 15 residues. Trimming pared 2 bases from V and 8 bases from J, leaving 16 bases between. Germline V lookup: CDR1 GTSNPN, CDR2 SVGIG (reference sequence). The CDR3 loop is CAWSFAQRQYSPLHF. The CDR3 DNA follows: TGTGCCTGGAGTTTCGCTCAGCGACAGTATTCACCCCTCCACTTT.

The rearrangement uses TRBV4-2 and TRBJ1-5; unclear D gene. The CDR3 covers 15 residues. V lost 2 bases, J lost 8 bases, and 16 bases lay in between. From germline, CDR1 is LGHNA and CDR2 YNFKEQ. The CDR3 loop reads CASSQHTDPPEPQHF. DNA for the CDR3: TGTGCCAGCAGCCAACACACGGACCCTCCGGAGCCCCAGCATTTT.

The rearrangement links TRBV2 to TRBJ2-1; a weak D match, TRBD2 (6 bases). The CDR3 is made up of 16 amino acids. CDR1 is SNHLY, CDR2 FYNNEI, per germline. V lost 3 bases and J 0 bases, leaving 12 bases between the germline ends. The CDR3 nucleotides read TGTGCCAGCAGTGAGCGGGGAACAAGCTCCTACAATGAGCAGTTCTTC. It is translated as CASSERGTSSYNEQFF.

The chain combines TRBV19 with TRBJ1-3, with 7 bases identical to TRBD1. Germline CDR1 LNHDA, CDR2 SQIVND (reference sequence). The J segment lost 7 bases and the V segment lost 2 bases, leaving 8 bases of the junction unmatched. This CDR3 comprises 15 residues. The CDR3 loop is CASSIRTGAVNTIYF. CDR3 bases: TGTGCCAGTAGTATACGGACAGGTGCGGTGAACACCATATATTTT.

The J gene is TRBJ2-3, the V gene TRBV11-2; no firm D call. The V gene lost 4 bases and the J gene lost 2 bases, with 16 bases spanning the gap. CDR3 size: 16 residues. In germline, CDR1 is SGHAT, CDR2 FQNNGV. The CDR3: CASSSTFGRSTDTQYF. The CDR3 nucleotides read TGTGCCAGCAGCTCTACTTTCGGCAGGTCCACAGATACGCAGTATTTT. The full variable domain, in which reference TRBV11-2 and TRBJ2-3 provide the parts outside the CDR3, is EAGVAQSPRYKIIEKRQSVAFWCNPISGHATLYWYQQILGQGPKLLIQFQNNGVVDDSQLPKDRFSAERLKGVDSTLKIQPAKLEDSAVYLCASSSTFGRSTDTQYFGPGTRLTVL.

The V gene is TRBV4-2, the J gene TRBJ1-6; 7 nucleotides align to TRBD1. The J segment lost 7 bases and the V segment lost 1 base, leaving 7 bases of the junction unmatched. Looked up from germline, CDR1 is LGHNA and CDR2 is YNFKEQ. The CDR3 totals 16 residues. CDR3 in amino acids: CASSQAPPGQNSPLHF. For the CDR3, the DNA is TGTGCCAGCAGCCAAGCTCCTCCGGGACAGAATTCACCCCTCCACTTT.

Only a few counts were recorded for this clone. The chain's CDR3 is CASSVSSGYNEQFF. The DNA of the CDR3 is TGTGCCAGCAGCGTTTCTAGCGGATACAATGAGCAGTTCTTC. The chain is built from TRBV9 and TRBJ2-1; 7 bases are shared with TRBD2. This CDR3 contains 14 residues. Germline V gene data show CDR1 as SGDLS and CDR2 as YYNGEE. V lost 2 bases, J lost 4 bases, and 3 bases stayed unmatched.

The V call is TRBV30, the J call TRBJ2-2, with TRBD1 matching over 9 bases. The germline V gene has CDR1 GTSNPN and CDR2 SVGIG (reference sequence). This CDR3 is 13 amino acids long. J was trimmed by 6 bases and V by 1 base; bases with no gene match: 0. In nucleotides, the CDR3 is TGTGCCTGGAGTGGGACAGGGGCCGGGGAGCTGTTTTTT. Translated: CAWSGTGAGELFF.

The gene calls are TRBV5-1 and TRBJ2-7; 11 nucleotides align to TRBD1. J gave up 4 bases and V 3 bases, and 3 bases lay outside the gene matches. Germline V lookup: CDR1 SGHRS, CDR2 YFSETQ. CDR3 length: 14 residues. CDR3 sequence: CASSSRDRGYEQYF. DNA of the CDR3: TGCGCCAGCAGCTCCCGGGACAGGGGGTACGAGCAGTACTTC.

This chain connects TRBV15 to TRBJ2-3; D is perhaps TRBD2 (6 bases). Per germline, CDR1 LNHNV and CDR2 YYDKDF (reference sequence). CDR3 length: 16 residues. Trimming took 7 bases from V and 0 from J, leaving 17 bases between them. Here the CDR3 DNA reads TGTGCCACCACCGCTCGGGGGAATCCTAGCACAGATACGCAGTATTTT. Translation gives CATTARGNPSTDTQYF.

The chain couples TRBV30 to TRBJ1-2; possible D gene TRBD1, 6 bases. Germline V gene data show CDR1 as GTSNPN and CDR2 as SVGIG (reference sequence). The CDR3 totals 12 residues. The CDR3, as DNA: TGTGGCCAGGCAGGGGCGCGCCATGGCTACACCTTC. Translation gives CGQAGARHGYTF.

This clone was picked up a small number of times. The chain combines TRBV2 with TRBJ1-4; 9 bases match TRBD1. The CDR3 sequence is 13 residues long. J was trimmed by 7 bases and V by 8 bases; bases with no gene match: 5. Germline V CDR1 and CDR2: SNHLY, FYNNEI. The CDR3 loop reads CASGQGRGEKLFF. As DNA, the CDR3 is TGTGCCAGCGGACAGGGGAGGGGTGAAAAACTGTTTTTT. Supplemented by reference TRBV2 and TRBJ1-4, the full variable domain reads EPEVTQTPSHQVTQMGQEVILRCVPISNHLYFYWYRQILGQKVEFLVSFYNNEISEKSEIFDDQFSVERPDGSNFTLKIRSTKLEDSAMYFCASGQGRGEKLFFGSGTQLSVL.

The count of this clone is one. This chain connects TRBV5-1 to TRBJ2-5; 7 nucleotides align to TRBD2. The germline V gene has CDR1 SGHRS and CDR2 YFSETQ. With V trimmed by 4 bases and J by 4 bases, 7 bases remained unmatched. This CDR3 has 14 amino acids. CDR3 nucleotides: TGCGCCAGCAGCCGGGCCGAGCGGGGAGAGACCCAGTACTTC. It codes for CASSRAERGETQYF.

This clone was observed a few times. The CDR3 coding sequence is TGCAGCGTGATGGGACTGTACTCCTACGAGCAGTACTTC. It codes for CSVMGLYSYEQYF. The chain combines TRBV29-1 with TRBJ2-7; D is perhaps TRBD2 (6 bases). The CDR3 contains 13 residues. Germline CDR1 reads SQVTM; CDR2 reads ANQGSEA. V shed 6 bases and J shed 0 bases, with 12 bases lying between them.

This chain joins TRBV5-6 and TRBJ1-6, with a possible D match to TRBD1 (5 bases). Per germline, CDR1 SGHDT and CDR2 YYEEEE. The ends were cut back, 0 bases at V and 7 bases at J, with 11 bases in the middle. The CDR3 length is 15 residues. The CDR3 region has the DNA TGTGCCAGCAGCTTGGAGGGGACGGCGAATTCACCCCTCCACTTT. This translates into CASSLEGTANSPLHF.

As to this clone: This could be a read error, since a much larger clone is one nucleotide away. V is TRBV7-9 and J is TRBJ2-3; no firm D call. The CDR3 spans 11 residues. Per germline, CDR1 SEHNR and CDR2 FQNEAQ (reference sequence). Trimming removed 4 bases at V and 6 bases at J, with 5 bases between. CDR3 DNA sequence: TGTGCCAGCAGCTCCGTGGATACGCAGTATTTT. Translating gives CASSSVDTQYF. Filled out from reference TRBV7-9 and TRBJ2-3, the complete variable domain reads DTGVSQNPRHKITKRGQNVTFRCDPISEHNRLYWYRQTLGQGPEFLTYFQNEAQLEKSRLLSDRFSAERPKGSFSTLEIQRTEQGDSAMYLCASSSVDTQYFGPGTRLTVL.

J is TRBJ2-3 and V is TRBV7-3; D is ambiguous. Germline V gene data show CDR1 as SGHTA and CDR2 as FQGTGA. V gave up 2 bases and J gave up 4 bases, with 10 bases separating them. The CDR3 covers 14 residues. The CDR3 spells CASSLGYGPDTQYF. The CDR3 nucleotides read TGTGCCAGCAGCTTAGGCTACGGTCCAGATACGCAGTATTTT. The full variable domain, completed using reference TRBV7-3 and TRBJ2-3, is GAGVSQTPSNKVTEKGKYVELRCDPISGHTALYWYRQSLGQGPEFLIYFQGTGAADDSGLPNDRFFAVRPEGSVSTLKIQRTERGDSAVYLCASSLGYGPDTQYFGPGTRLTVL.

The chain has TRBV5-6 and TRBJ1-5; D gene unclear. CDR3 length: 14 residues. The germline V gene has CDR1 SGHDT and CDR2 YYEEEE. Trimming shortened V by 2 bases and J by 3 bases, and 9 bases separated the two germline ends. The CDR3 region is CASSFFSYNQPQHF. The DNA for the CDR3 is TGTGCCAGCAGCTTTTTCAGCTACAATCAGCCCCAGCATTTT. Combining the CDR3 with reference TRBV5-6 and TRBJ1-5 gives the whole variable domain DAGVTQSPTHLIKTRGQQVTLRCSPKSGHDTVSWYQQALGQGPQFIFQYYEEEERQRGNFPDRFSGHQFPNYSSELNVNALLLGDSALYLCASSFFSYNQPQHFGDGTRLSIL.

The chain carries TRBV29-1 and TRBJ1-5; the D is unclear. The germline V gene has CDR1 SQVTM and CDR2 ANQGSEA. Trimming stripped 7 bases from V and 5 bases from J, with 12 bases between. The CDR3 extends over 12 amino acids. The CDR3 is CSAREPYQPQHF. The DNA for the CDR3 is TGCAGCGCGAGGGAGCCCTATCAGCCCCAGCATTTT.

The genes are TRBV25-1 and TRBJ1-2, with 8 positions matching TRBD1. The CDR3 extends over 16 amino acids. With 8 bases clipped from V and 6 bases from J, the junction kept 17 bases outside the gene matches. Germline V gene sequence: CDR1 MGHDK, CDR2 SYGVNS. In DNA, the CDR3 is TGTGCCAGCCGGCACCAGGGGGCAGAAAGTGAGAATGGCTACACCTTC. Translation: CASRHQGAESENGYTF.

With respect to this clone: The sample contains more than one DNA sequence encoding this CDR3. CDR3 sequence reads: CASSLSGRSTDTQYF. CDR3 DNA sequence: TGCGCCAGCAGCTTGAGTGGACGAAGCACAGATACGCAGTATTTT. This chain links TRBV5-1 with TRBJ2-3, with D unclear. Trimming took off 1 base at V and 0 bases at J, with 9 bases between the two ends. Per germline, CDR1 SGHRS and CDR2 YFSETQ. The CDR3 contains 15 residues.

This rearrangement joins TRBV29-1 to TRBJ1-2; D remains unclear. The V gene lost 4 bases and the J gene lost 2 bases, with 8 bases spanning the gap. CDR3 size: 12 residues. In germline, CDR1 is SQVTM, CDR2 ANQGSEA. The CDR3 sequence is CSVVWQNYGYTF. The CDR3 DNA sequence: TGCAGCGTTGTGTGGCAGAACTATGGCTACACCTTC.

CDR3 sequence: CASSPVAGRKTDTQYF. DNA of the CDR3: TGTGCCAGCAGTCCGGTAGCGGGGCGGAAAACAGATACGCAGTATTTT. The chain links TRBV28 to TRBJ2-3; 8 positions match TRBD2. Germline V lookup: CDR1 MDHEN, CDR2 SYDVKM. The V and J ends lost 5 bases and 3 bases, in that order; junction bases with no gene match: 10. The CDR3 extends over 16 amino acids.

This clone was counted a few times. The chain uses TRBV13 and TRBJ1-2; 8 bases agree with TRBD1. Losses at the gene ends were 5 bases for V and 7 bases for J; bases not matched to a gene: 6. CDR3 length: 13 residues. CDR1 and CDR2 (germline): PRHDT, FYEKMQ (reference sequence). The CDR3 coding sequence is TGTGCCAGCAGCACCGACAGGGGCTCTGGCTACACCTTC. This translates into CASSTDRGSGYTF.